The present T cell receptor beta chain was sequenced within a study of blood T cell repertoires in COVID-19. Germline assignment: CDR1 SGHNT and CDR2 YYREEE (reference sequence). The CDR3 runs 16 residues. With V trimmed by 4 bases and J by 3 bases, 9 bases remained unmatched. Profiling relied on immunoSEQ multiplex PCR, and the TCRdb table lists in-frame clones only, not all of them. Among 250,000 to 300,000 clones listed, 75% to 90% were seen once. The sequenced sample consisted of peripheral blood. The chain carries TRBV5-4 and TRBJ2-4, with 8 positions matching TRBD1. The clonotype originates from a man in his fifties or sixties who had recovered from COVID-19. The CDR3 reads CASSPEQGAIKNIQYF. In DNA form, the CDR3 reads TGTGCCAGCAGCCCCGAGCAGGGGGCAATCAAAAACATTCAGTACTTC.